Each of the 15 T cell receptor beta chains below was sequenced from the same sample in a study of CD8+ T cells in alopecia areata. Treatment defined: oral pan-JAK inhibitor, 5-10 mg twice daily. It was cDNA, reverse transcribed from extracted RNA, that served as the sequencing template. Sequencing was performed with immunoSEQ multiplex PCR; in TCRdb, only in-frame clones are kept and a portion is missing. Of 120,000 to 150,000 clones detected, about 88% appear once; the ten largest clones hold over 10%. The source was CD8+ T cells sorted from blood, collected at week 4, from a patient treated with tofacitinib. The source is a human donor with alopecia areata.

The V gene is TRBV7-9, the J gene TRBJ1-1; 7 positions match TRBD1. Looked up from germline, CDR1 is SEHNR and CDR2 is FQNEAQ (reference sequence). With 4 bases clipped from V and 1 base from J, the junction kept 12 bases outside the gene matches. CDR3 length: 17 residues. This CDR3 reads CASSSRGQAMGNTEAFF. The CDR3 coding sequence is TGTGCCAGCAGCTCCCGAGGACAGGCGATGGGGAACACTGAAGCTTTCTTT.

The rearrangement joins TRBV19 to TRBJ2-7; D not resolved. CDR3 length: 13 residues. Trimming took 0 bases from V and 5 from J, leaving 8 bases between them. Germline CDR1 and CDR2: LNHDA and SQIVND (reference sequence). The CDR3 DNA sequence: TGTGCCAGTAGTATAGAGCCGTCCCACGAGCAGTACTTC. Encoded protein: CASSIEPSHEQYF.

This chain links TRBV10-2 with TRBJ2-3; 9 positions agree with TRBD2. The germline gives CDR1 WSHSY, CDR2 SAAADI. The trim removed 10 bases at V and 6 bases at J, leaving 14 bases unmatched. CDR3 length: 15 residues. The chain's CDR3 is CATTLRRGGLDTQYF. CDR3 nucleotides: TGCGCCACCACGCTAAGGCGGGGGGGCCTGGATACGCAGTATTTT.

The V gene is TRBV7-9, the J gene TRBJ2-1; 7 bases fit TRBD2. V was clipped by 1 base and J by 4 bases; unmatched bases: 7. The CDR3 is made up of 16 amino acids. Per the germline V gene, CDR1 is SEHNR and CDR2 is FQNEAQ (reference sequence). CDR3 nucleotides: TGTGCCAGCAGCTTAGGCGGACTAGGTTTATACAATGAGCAGTTCTTC. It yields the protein CASSLGGLGLYNEQFF. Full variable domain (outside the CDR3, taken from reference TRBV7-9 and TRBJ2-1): DTGVSQNPRHKITKRGQNVTFRCDPISEHNRLYWYRQTLGQGPEFLTYFQNEAQLEKSRLLSDRFSAERPKGSFSTLEIQRTEQGDSAMYLCASSLGGLGLYNEQFFGPGTRLTVL.

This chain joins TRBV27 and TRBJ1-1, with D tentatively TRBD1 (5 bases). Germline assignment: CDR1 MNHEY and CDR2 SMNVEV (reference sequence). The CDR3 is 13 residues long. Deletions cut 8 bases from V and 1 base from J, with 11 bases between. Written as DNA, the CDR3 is TGTGCCAGCTTCCGACAGCCGAACACTGAAGCTTTCTTT. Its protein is CASFRQPNTEAFF.

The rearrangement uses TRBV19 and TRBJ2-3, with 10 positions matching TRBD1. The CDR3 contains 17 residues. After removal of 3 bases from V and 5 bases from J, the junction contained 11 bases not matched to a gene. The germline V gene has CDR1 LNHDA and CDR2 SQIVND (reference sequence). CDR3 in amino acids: CASSMSSDRGQGDTQYF. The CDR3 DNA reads TGTGCCAGTAGTATGTCTAGCGACAGGGGGCAGGGAGATACGCAGTATTTT.

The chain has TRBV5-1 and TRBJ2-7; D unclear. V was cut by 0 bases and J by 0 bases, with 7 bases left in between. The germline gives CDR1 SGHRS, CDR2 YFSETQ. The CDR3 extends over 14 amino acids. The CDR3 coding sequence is TGCGCCAGCAGCTTGGCCAGTCCCTCCTACGAGCAGTACTTC. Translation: CASSLASPSYEQYF.

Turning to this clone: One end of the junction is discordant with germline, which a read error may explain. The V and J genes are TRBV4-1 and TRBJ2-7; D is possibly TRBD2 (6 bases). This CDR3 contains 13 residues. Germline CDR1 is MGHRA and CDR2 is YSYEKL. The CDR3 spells CASSHGTSSEQYF. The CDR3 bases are TGCGCCAGCAGCCACGGGACTTCCTCCGAGCAGTACTTC.

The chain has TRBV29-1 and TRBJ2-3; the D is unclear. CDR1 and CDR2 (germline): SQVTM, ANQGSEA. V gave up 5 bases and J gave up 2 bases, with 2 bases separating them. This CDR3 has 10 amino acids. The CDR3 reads CSVNTDTQYF. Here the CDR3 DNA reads TGCAGCGTTAACACAGATACGCAGTATTTT.

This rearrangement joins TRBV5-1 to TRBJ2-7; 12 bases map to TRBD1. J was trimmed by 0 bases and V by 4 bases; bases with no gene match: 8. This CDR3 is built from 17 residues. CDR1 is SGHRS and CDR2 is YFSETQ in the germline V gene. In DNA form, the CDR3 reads TGCGCCAGCAGCGGCTCGGGACAGGGGGCTGCCTCCTACGAGCAGTACTTC. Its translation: CASSGSGQGAASYEQYF.

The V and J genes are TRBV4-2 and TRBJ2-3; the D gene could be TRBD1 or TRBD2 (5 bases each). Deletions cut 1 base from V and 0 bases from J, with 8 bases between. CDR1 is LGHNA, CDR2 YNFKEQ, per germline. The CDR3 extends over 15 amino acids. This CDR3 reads CASSQAGPSTDTQYF. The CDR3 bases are TGTGCCAGCAGCCAAGCGGGGCCGAGCACAGATACGCAGTATTTT.

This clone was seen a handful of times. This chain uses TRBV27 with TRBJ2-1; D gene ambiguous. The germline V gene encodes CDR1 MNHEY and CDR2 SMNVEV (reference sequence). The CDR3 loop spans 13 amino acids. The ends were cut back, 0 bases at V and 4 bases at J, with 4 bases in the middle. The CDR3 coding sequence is TGTGCCAGCAGTTTATCGAAGTACAATGAGCAGTTCTTC. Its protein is CASSLSKYNEQFF.

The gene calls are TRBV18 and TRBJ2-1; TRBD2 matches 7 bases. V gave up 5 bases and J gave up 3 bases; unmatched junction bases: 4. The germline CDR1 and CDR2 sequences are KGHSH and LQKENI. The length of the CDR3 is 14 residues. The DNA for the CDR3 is TGTGCCAGCTCAATGGCGGGAGACTACAATGAGCAGTTCTTC. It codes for CASSMAGDYNEQFF.

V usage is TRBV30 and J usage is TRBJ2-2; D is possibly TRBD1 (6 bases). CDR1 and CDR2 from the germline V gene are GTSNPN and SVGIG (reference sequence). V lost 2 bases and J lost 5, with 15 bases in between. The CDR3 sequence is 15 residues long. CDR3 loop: CAWSWGQGQTGELFF. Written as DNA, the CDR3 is TGTGCCTGGAGTTGGGGGCAGGGGCAGACCGGGGAGCTGTTTTTT.

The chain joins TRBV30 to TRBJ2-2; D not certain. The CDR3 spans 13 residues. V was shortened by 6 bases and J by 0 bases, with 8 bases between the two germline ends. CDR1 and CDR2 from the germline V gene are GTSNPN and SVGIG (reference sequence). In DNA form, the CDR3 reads TGTGCCTGTGGGCCAACGAACACCGGGGAGCTGTTTTTT. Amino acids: CACGPTNTGELFF.